This record covers a single T cell receptor beta chain. Its antigen remains unknown. This specimen comes from a study of vaccination and CD4 T cells after COVID-19. Oncomine TCR Beta short-read sequencing was applied to DNA from cultured CD4+ T cells. One entry per CDR3 protein results from TCRdb running MiXCR on the PCR reads. The table shows under 25,000 distinct CDR3 sequences, with roughly 45% occurring only once. CDR1 is SGHNT and CDR2 is YENEEA in the germline V gene. V lost 2 bases and J lost 0, with 13 bases in between. The CDR3 has 16 residues. This sample's treatment: roughly nine-day PBMC culture with coronavirus spike peptide pools or control peptides (ViraFEST assay). ViraFEST relied on peptide pools to expand antigen-specific T cells; the TCRs were sequenced afterward. The PCR-positive dates, March through December 2020, came before the US Alpha, Beta and Delta variants. Study results and limitations: Detection of a median roughly 83% of reactive clones in convalescent patients was confined to the period after vaccination.

The material was CD4+ T cells from blood, cultured in vitro, obtained before SARS-CoV-2 vaccination. This sequence originates from a human donor who had recovered from COVID-19. The chain links TRBV11-3 to TRBJ1-1; D might be TRBD1 (5 bases). The CDR3 loop reads CASSLRGRVMNTEAFF. The CDR3 DNA reads TGTGCCAGCAGCTTAAGGGGCAGAGTCATGAACACTGAAGCTTTCTTT.